One T cell receptor beta chain is described in this entry. Its antigen remains unidentified. TCRdb ran MiXCR on the reads and lists one entry per CDR3 protein. The sample has 400,000 to 600,000 distinct CDR3 sequences, approximately 46% seen once. Germline lookup yields CDR1 SNHLY and CDR2 FYNNEI. Trimming removed 6 bases from V and 2 bases from J, with 14 bases in between. The CDR3 spans 16 residues. These data originate in a study of T cell repertoires in cytomegalovirus infection. The sequencing here drew on cultured PBMCs, taken from culture after CMV antigen stimulation. The chain employs TRBV2 and TRBJ2-6, with D possibly TRBD1 on 5 matching bases. This receptor was taken from a human donor in good health (CMV status not recorded). Some clones in this sample may be carry-over from other donors' samples. The DNA of the CDR3 is TGTGCCAGCAGAGATTTTCAGGGTCCTGGGGCCAACGTCCTGACTTTC. This codes for CASRDFQGPGANVLTF.